The entry below describes one T cell receptor beta chain. This clone was observed a handful of times. It lacks a known antigen. No clone much larger than this one lies a single base away; base qualities are absent. The same CDR3 can be traced to other DNA sequences in this sample. The CDR3 regions of human TCRbeta chains were analyzed by immunosequencing. In the original analysis: TCRs in the repertoires were matched against a reference library of SARS-CoV-2-specific TCRs that had been generated with the MIRA antigen-specificity platform. Breadth was defined as the fraction of unique TCRs that were SARS-CoV-2-associated, and depth was defined as the fraction of total T cells that were SARS-CoV-2-associated. Each spike-specific TCR was assigned to its reactive spike region and to a CD4 or CD8 class using the MIRA data. Log10-transformed breadth and depth values were compared by one-way ANOVA with Sidak's multiple comparisons tests. The table comes from immuneACCESS by way of TCRdb, which keeps in-frame sequences with V and J called. Part of the clones is missing from these tables; in studies checked, under half for an unresolved V gene and the rest for unknown reasons. That table gives V, J and clone size, and the DNA gave D and trimming. In all, the sample holds more than 150,000 clones, and around 92% of those were seen once. The top ten hold 1.3% of the sample.

V is pared back by 4 bases and J by 4 bases, with 7 bases lying between the germline termini. According to the germline V gene, CDR1 reads SNHLY and CDR2 reads FYNNEI. The CDR3 contains 12 residues, cysteine and phenylalanine counted. The DNA shown is the 36-base CDR3, in frame from base 1. The data derive from a study of T cell responses to AZD1222 COVID-19 vaccine (TCRdb year 2021). In terms of the full investigation: A total of about 250 trial participants underwent TCR sequencing, of whom about 200 had received two doses of AZD1222 and about 25 had received two doses of the MenACWY control vaccine. Enrollment into the trials was organized by age into subgroups of 18-55, 56-69 and 70-plus years, and those subgroups contained 148, 28 and 57 TCR-sequenced participants, respectively. What the study reported, not specific to this receptor: Vaccine-associated CD4 TCRs spanned the whole spike protein, with dominant responses in regions 160-218 and 743-854. In the small 56-69-year group, the increase in depth fell short of significance, most likely because of low power. Only five or six AZD1222 recipients were SARS-CoV-2 seropositive at baseline, limiting conclusions about previously exposed vaccinees. Reportedly, close to half of the unique spike-specific TCRs recognized epitopes lying outside the regions that are mutated in the B.1.351 and B.1.1.7 variants. Spike-specific TCR breadth and depth rose significantly after two AZD1222 doses compared with day 0 and with MenACWY recipients. Most participants were white British and females outnumbered males, and the authors suggested that clonal diversity may have been underestimated. Because no day 14 peak-response samples were available, repertoires were characterized only after the peak T cell response.

According to the study, the label for this sample's time point signals: about 28 days (+/-7) after the second vaccine dose. AZD1222 recipients given second doses at about 4 weeks or at about 12 weeks were pooled, since spike-specific TCR depth and breadth were not found to differ between the two schedules. Vaccinee samples came from UK trials COV001 and COV002, including a single-blind randomized controlled phase 2/3 trial of AZD1222 (ChAdOx1 nCoV-19) in healthy adults. For TCRbeta chain sequencing, PBMC samples were collected from trial participants at day 0 and at day 28 after the second dose. Sequences were derived from peripheral blood, sampled 28 days after the second AZD1222 dose. The sequence links TRBV2 to TRBJ1-2; possibly the D gene is TRBD1, per 6 matching bases. This sequence was found in an adult who received the AZD1222 COVID-19 vaccine. CDR3 protein: CASSADSYGYTF. In nucleotides, the sequence is TGTGCCAGCAGTGCGGACAGCTATGGCTACACCTTC.